Given below is one T cell receptor (beta chain) in context. The sample originates from a study of T-cell reconstitution after alpha-beta-depleted transplantation in children. Preparation of the TCRbeta library involved a method that used unique molecular identifiers. TCRdb re-analysed the PCR reads in MiXCR, keeping a single row per CDR3 protein. The data show 500,000 or so distinct CDR3 sequences, with approximately 29% seen just once and 2% to 3% held by the top ten. CDR3 size: 13 residues. The V end was cut by 0 bases, the J end by 10 bases, with 12 bases between. Germline V gene data show CDR1 as SGHAT and CDR2 as FQNNGV.

The source material was PBMCs from the stem cell graft donor, sampled from the stem cell graft. The sequence was obtained from a human donor who donated a stem cell graft to a child with aplastic anemia. The rearrangement uses TRBV11-2 and TRBJ1-1; possibly TRBD1 for D (5 bases). The CDR3 is CASSLDSGGAAFF. CDR3 DNA: TGTGCCAGCAGCTTAGATAGTGGAGGGGCAGCTTTCTTT.